A selection of T cell receptor beta chains follows, all from one sample in a study of shared clonotypes between healthy human individuals. Some clones are missing from TCRdb's copy, which holds only in-frame ones; the method was immunoSEQ multiplex PCR. The table has about 520,000 clones, 78% seen once. Sequenced: PBMCs. Every receptor here comes from a woman aged 40 to 50 in good health. Some clones in this sample may be carry-over from other donors' samples. The CDR3 runs from the conserved cysteine through the conserved F or W. D genes are given only for firm matches. Rows give clone size only sometimes, using once, few, many, or a class for an expanded clone.

clone size | J gene | V gene | D gene | CDR3 protein | CDR3 DNA
NA | TRBJ1-2 | TRBV5-5 | NA | CASSWTENNYGYTF | TGTGCCAGCAGCTGGACAGAGAACAACTATGGCTACACCTTC
few | TRBJ1-2 | TRBV5-1 | NA | CASSLEGANYGYTF | TGCGCCAGCAGCTTGGAAGGGGCCAACTATGGCTACACCTTC
many | TRBJ2-7 | TRBV7-2 | TRBD2 | CASSFQTGTRNEQYF | TGTGCCAGCAGCTTTCAGACCGGGACTAGGAACGAGCAGTACTTC
NA | TRBJ1-1 | TRBV11-1 | NA | CASREGGAERMNTEAFF | TGTGCCTCCCGTGAGGGCGGGGCAGAGAGGATGAACACTGAAGCTTTCTTT
NA | TRBJ1-4 | TRBV10-3 | NA | CAISELQNNEKLFF | TGTGCCATCAGTGAGTTACAGAATAATGAAAAACTGTTTTTT
NA | TRBJ2-4 | TRBV29-1 | TRBD1 | CSVAAAGQGLGIQYF | TGCAGCGTGGCTGCCGCGGGACAGGGTTTAGGTATTCAGTACTTC
NA | TRBJ1-2 | TRBV18 | NA | CASSPPVGRGGYTF | TGTGCCAGCTCACCACCAGTGGGTCGCGGCGGCTACACCTTC
NA | TRBJ1-1 | TRBV18 | NA | CASSPWGIGGLNTEAFF | TGTGCCAGCTCGCCGTGGGGGATAGGGGGATTAAACACTGAAGCTTTCTTT
once | TRBJ2-1 | TRBV5-1 | TRBD2 | CASSLDATSGIDEQFF | TGCGCCAGCAGCTTGGACGCGACTAGCGGGATCGATGAGCAGTTCTTC
NA | TRBJ2-3 | TRBV29-1 | NA | CSVSPTVAVGDTQYF | TGCAGCGTTTCTCCGACGGTTGCCGTGGGGGATACGCAGTATTTT
NA | TRBJ2-4 | TRBV11-2 | TRBD1 | CASSFIDRVDIQYF | TGTGCCAGCAGCTTTATAGACAGGGTAGACATTCAGTACTTC
many | TRBJ2-5 | TRBV5-1 | NA | CASSLALGETQYF | TGCGCCAGCAGCTTGGCTTTGGGGGAGACCCAGTACTTC